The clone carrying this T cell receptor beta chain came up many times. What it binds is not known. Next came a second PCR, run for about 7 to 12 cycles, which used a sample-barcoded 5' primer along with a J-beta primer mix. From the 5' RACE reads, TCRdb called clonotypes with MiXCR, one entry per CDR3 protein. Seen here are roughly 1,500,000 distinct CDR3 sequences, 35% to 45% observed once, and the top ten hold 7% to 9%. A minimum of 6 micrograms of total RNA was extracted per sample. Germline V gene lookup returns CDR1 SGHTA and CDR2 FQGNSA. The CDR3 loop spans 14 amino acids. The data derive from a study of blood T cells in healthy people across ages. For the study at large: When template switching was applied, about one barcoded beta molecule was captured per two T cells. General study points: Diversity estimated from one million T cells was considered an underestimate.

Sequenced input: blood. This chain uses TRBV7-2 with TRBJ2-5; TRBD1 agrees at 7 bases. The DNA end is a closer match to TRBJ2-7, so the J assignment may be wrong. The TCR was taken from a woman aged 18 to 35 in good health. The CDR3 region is CASSLLGQSYEQYF. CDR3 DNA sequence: TGTGCCAGCAGCCTCCTGGGACAGAGCTACGAGCAGTACTTC.